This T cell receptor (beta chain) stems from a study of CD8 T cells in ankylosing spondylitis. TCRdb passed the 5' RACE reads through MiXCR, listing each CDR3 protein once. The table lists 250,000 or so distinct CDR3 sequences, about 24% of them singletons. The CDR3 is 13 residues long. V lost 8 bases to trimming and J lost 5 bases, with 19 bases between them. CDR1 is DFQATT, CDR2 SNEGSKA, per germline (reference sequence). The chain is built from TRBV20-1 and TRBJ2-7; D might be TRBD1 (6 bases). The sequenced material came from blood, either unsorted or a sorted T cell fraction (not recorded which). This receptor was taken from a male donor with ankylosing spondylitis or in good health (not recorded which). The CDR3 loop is CSSSQGLGDEQYF. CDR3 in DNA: TGCAGTTCCTCTCAGGGGTTAGGCGACGAGCAGTACTTC.